The 15 T cell receptor beta chains given below trace back to one sample, sequenced in a study of shared clonotypes between healthy human individuals. Only in-frame clones appear in the TCRdb table, and some are missing; sequencing was by immunoSEQ multiplex PCR. The profile shows 2 million to 2.5 million clones, around 92% of them singletons. Material: naive CD4+ T cells from PBMCs. Specified subset: CD45RA+ positively selected. The origin of the receptors is a man aged 18 to 30 in good health. Some clones in this sample may be carry-over from other donors' samples.

This rearrangement joins TRBV5-1 to TRBJ2-3; 8 nucleotides line up with TRBD1. This CDR3 comprises 16 residues. The V segment lost 2 bases and the J segment 4 bases; nucleotides outside the gene matches: 9. From germline, CDR1 is SGHRS and CDR2 YFSETQ. The CDR3 DNA follows: TGCGCCAGCAGCTTTAGCAGGGGGCCGAGCGCAGATACGCAGTATTTT. This codes for CASSFSRGPSADTQYF.

The gene calls are TRBV2 and TRBJ1-5; a possible D gene is TRBD1 (5 bases). CDR3 length equals 13 residues. Germline V gene sequence: CDR1 SNHLY, CDR2 FYNNEI. The V and J ends lost 3 bases and 7 bases respectively, with 10 bases between them. The CDR3 coding sequence is TGTGCCAGCAGTGAGGGGCTCCAGCAGCCCCAGCATTTT. Its translation: CASSEGLQQPQHF.

This clone was picked up one time. The same CDR3 also results from other DNA sequences found in this sample. This chain links TRBV29-1 with TRBJ2-5, with a possible D match to TRBD2 (6 bases). CDR3 size: 12 residues. Germline values: CDR1 SQVTM, CDR2 ANQGSEA. Trimming cost V 5 bases and J 2 bases, with 9 bases left between them. This CDR3 is CSVSGGQETQYF. The CDR3 coding sequence is TGCAGCGTTTCCGGAGGGCAAGAGACCCAGTACTTC.

The V gene is TRBV6-6, the J gene TRBJ1-1; D perhaps matches TRBD1 (5 bases). Germline assignment: CDR1 MNHNY and CDR2 SVGAGI (reference sequence). V dropped 2 bases and J dropped 2 bases, with 6 bases sitting between them. The CDR3 consists of 13 residues. The CDR3 coding sequence is TGTGCCAGCAGTTACACAGGAAACACTGAAGCTTTCTTT. Amino acid sequence: CASSYTGNTEAFF.

The chain links TRBV5-1 to TRBJ2-1; 12 bases align to TRBD2. With 6 bases clipped from V and 6 bases from J, the junction kept 10 bases outside the gene matches. From germline, CDR1 is SGHRS and CDR2 YFSETQ. The CDR3 totals 16 residues. This CDR3 reads CASTASSGRALNEQFF. The CDR3 region has the DNA TGCGCCAGCACGGCGTCTAGCGGGAGGGCCCTCAATGAGCAGTTCTTC.

The chain links TRBV4-1 to TRBJ2-1; 7 bases map to TRBD2. This CDR3 is 16 amino acids long. CDR1 MGHRA and CDR2 YSYEKL come from the germline V gene. V gave up 0 bases and J gave up 2 bases; unmatched junction bases: 4. CDR3 DNA sequence: TGCGCCAGCAGCCAAGATTCTAGCGGAACCTACAATGAGCAGTTCTTC. Translation: CASSQDSSGTYNEQFF.

In DNA, the CDR3 is TGTGCCAGCAGCCCGGTAGGGAGTGCCTCCTACGAGCAGTACTTC. It codes for CASSPVGSASYEQYF. J is TRBJ2-7 and V is TRBV11-2, with D possibly being TRBD2 (5 bases). From germline, CDR1 is SGHAT and CDR2 FQNNGV. V was trimmed by 5 bases and J by 0 bases, leaving 14 bases between them. This CDR3 is built from 15 residues.

This clone was detected once. The J gene is TRBJ2-7, the V gene TRBV12-2; the D call in the table, TRBD1, was not verified against the DNA. TRBV12-2 is deemed a pseudogene. The CDR3 is 14 amino acids. As DNA, the CDR3 is TGTGCAAGTGTCTGGGCCAGGGGGCGAGGGGAGCAGTACTTC. Residues: CASVWARGRGEQYF.

The rearrangement links TRBV5-4 to TRBJ2-1, with 8 nucleotides matching TRBD2. Germline V gene data show CDR1 as SGHNT and CDR2 as YYREEE (reference sequence). The CDR3 is made up of 16 amino acids. V shed 2 bases and J 0 bases; nucleotides not matched to a gene: 4. The CDR3 here is CASSFGTRRSYNEQFF. CDR3 coding DNA: TGTGCCAGCAGCTTCGGGACTAGGCGCTCCTACAATGAGCAGTTCTTC.

The gene calls are TRBV2 and TRBJ1-1; D is unresolved. This CDR3 has 15 amino acids. CDR1 SNHLY and CDR2 FYNNEI come from the germline V gene. V shed 4 bases and J shed 8 bases, with 20 bases lying between them. CDR3: CASSVTGRAVSEAFF. CDR3 DNA sequence: TGTGCCAGCAGTGTTACTGGACGGGCGGTATCCGAAGCTTTCTTT.

The J gene is TRBJ1-1, the V gene TRBV12-2; the table assigns TRBD1, which was not confirmed against the DNA. TRBV12-2 is classified as a pseudogene. This CDR3 comprises 15 residues. CDR3 DNA sequence: TGTGCAAGTCGCCCGAGTTCAGGGGGCGCATCTGAAGCTTTCTTT. This codes for CASRPSSGGASEAFF.

This clone has a handful of counts. The chain carries TRBV4-2 and TRBJ2-1; no clear D gene. The CDR3 has 12 amino acids. From germline, CDR1 is LGHNA and CDR2 YNFKEQ. The V end lost 1 base, the J end lost 5 bases, and 3 bases lay between the germline ends. The CDR3 nucleotides are TGTGCCAGCAGCCAAGGGGACAATGAGCAGTTCTTC. This sequence encodes CASSQGDNEQFF.

This clone was seen only a few times. The chain recombines TRBV18 with TRBJ1-1; a weak D match, TRBD1 (6 bases). The germline V gene has CDR1 KGHSH and CDR2 LQKENI. Trimming took 8 bases from V and 7 from J, leaving 20 bases between them. This CDR3 comprises 14 residues. The CDR3 sequence: CASGGGEVPDEAFF. Written as DNA, the CDR3 is TGTGCCAGCGGGGGCGGGGAAGTACCCGATGAAGCTTTCTTT. Based on the CDR3 plus reference TRBV18 and TRBJ1-1, the full variable domain is NAGVMQNPRHLVRRRGQEARLRCSPMKGHSHVYWYRQLPEEGLKFMVYLQKENIIDESGMPKERFSAEFPKEGPSILRIQQVVRGDSAAYFCASGGGEVPDEAFFGQGTRLTVV.

V and J are TRBV7-9 and TRBJ2-5; a weak D match, TRBD1 (5 bases). Deletions cut 5 bases from V and 5 bases from J, with 21 bases between. The CDR3 is made up of 16 amino acids. CDR1 and CDR2 from the germline V gene are SEHNR and FQNEAQ (reference sequence). This CDR3 reads CASSRGTQGVGETQYF. CDR3 bases: TGTGCCAGCAGCCGTGGAACTCAAGGGGTTGGGGAGACCCAGTACTTC.

DNA for the CDR3: TGTGCCAGCAGTGGGTTCGGGACTAGCGGGGGGCACACCGGGGAGCTGTTTTTT. This encodes CASSGFGTSGGHTGELFF. The chain recombines TRBV6-4 with TRBJ2-2; 15 nucleotides line up with TRBD2. This CDR3 region has 18 residues. Germline loops: CDR1 MRHNA, CDR2 SNTAGT. Trimming cost V 4 bases and J 3 bases; bases outside gene matches: 6.